This TCR beta chain was documented in a study of read filtering for tumor transcriptome and immune sequencing. Study context: Revised staging placed about 8 patients in R-ISS I, some 17 in II, 6 or 7 in III.

This clonotype has ten or more counts. Its specificity is unknown. The CDR3 has 15 residues. The V gene lost 5 bases and the J gene lost 8 bases, with 18 bases spanning the gap. The library was built from 400 ng RNA with molecular barcoded adaptors for alpha/delta and beta/gamma chains. TCRdb analysed the reads with MiXCR anew, one entry per CDR3 protein. The data contain tens of thousands of distinct CDR3 sequences, 15% to 20% of them seen just once; the ten biggest clones take up 30% to 45%. Study-wide findings and caveats: Correlation between methods rose after single-read clonotypes were removed.

The sample consisted of a population of CD138-negative cells sorted from bone marrow. The V call is TRBV12-3 or TRBV12-4, the J call TRBJ1-4; D remains ambiguous. This receptor was taken from a donor over 35 with multiple myeloma. CDR3 in amino acids: CASSGSRVLDEKLFF. The CDR3 coding sequence is TGTGCCAGCAGTGGGTCTAGGGTACTTGACGAAAAACTGTTTTTT.